Listed here is a single T cell receptor beta chain. Its antigen remains unknown. These data are taken from a study of cytomegalovirus exposure and HLA in healthy donors. Study conclusions and caveats: Across donors, presence/absence analyses took sequencing depth to be roughly uniform.

Researchers ran the PCR with 60 Vbeta and 13 Jbeta primers. Generated by immunoSEQ multiplex PCR, the TCRdb table keeps only in-frame clones and is missing some. In the table there are around 120,000 clones, 74% of which are singletons. The germline gives CDR1 MDHEN, CDR2 SYDVKM. The CDR3 covers 14 residues. The V gene end was trimmed by 5 bases and the J gene end by 4 bases; junction bases not matched to a gene: 4. V gene TRBV28 combines with J gene TRBJ1-2, with 10 bases fitting TRBD1. The clonotype originates from a man aged 50-59 years in good health and CMV-seropositive. What was sequenced was PBMCs. CDR3 nucleotides: TGTGCCAGCAGTGTTGGGACAGGGGTCTATGGCTACACCTTC. It yields the protein CASSVGTGVYGYTF.